This TCR beta chain comes out of a study of cytomegalovirus exposure and HLA in healthy donors. This CDR3 is 16 amino acids long. Trimming took 4 bases from V and 9 from J; bases not matched to a gene: 13. Germline V gene lookup returns CDR1 MDHEN and CDR2 SYDVKM. This clone was counted a single time. PCR used 60 Vbeta primers and 13 Jbeta primers. TCRdb's table, derived via immunoSEQ multiplex PCR, lists solely in-frame clones and lacks some. The data hold about 59,000 clones, with 65% to 80% observed a single time. Specimen: PBMCs. The chain employs TRBV28 and TRBJ2-1; 9 positions agree with TRBD2. The clonotype comes from a man younger than 45 in good health and CMV-seropositive. CDR3 region: CASSSSRLRRGGEQFF. In DNA, the CDR3 is TGTGCCAGCAGTTCGTCCCGTCTGCGGCGGGGGGGTGAGCAGTTCTTC.